The 5 T cell receptor beta chains listed next were all sequenced from one sample in a study of OX40 agonist ivuxolimab in advanced cancers. The protocol was immunoSEQ multiplex PCR, while the TCRdb copy is restricted to in-frame clones and leaves out a portion. The data hold tens of thousands of clones, with nearly 95% observed a single time. This specimen was CD4+ or CD8+ T cells sorted from blood, taken in a trial of the OX40 agonist ivuxolimab. Source of these receptors: an adult with an advanced solid tumor such as melanoma, head and neck, liver or kidney cancer.

In its sample, this clone was seen once. V usage is TRBV6-1 and J usage is TRBJ2-3; 9 bases match TRBD1. Germline trimming cut 2 bases from V and 6 bases from J; bases unmatched to any gene: 12. The CDR3 runs to 17 residues. Germline V lookup: CDR1 MNHNS, CDR2 SASEGT. CDR3 sequence reads: CASSELSGTGLRDTQYF. The CDR3 nucleotides are TGTGCCAGCAGTGAACTTTCCGGGACAGGGCTTAGGGATACGCAGTATTTT.

This chain connects TRBV27 to TRBJ2-1; D remains ambiguous. CDR1 and CDR2 from the germline V gene are MNHEY and SMNVEV (reference sequence). V was shortened by 5 bases and J by 0 bases, with 23 bases between the two germline ends. The CDR3 loop spans 19 amino acids. The CDR3 sequence is CASSALSLILPSSYNEQFF. CDR3 DNA sequence: TGTGCCAGCAGTGCCTTATCCCTCATACTACCCAGCTCCTACAATGAGCAGTTCTTC.

The CDR3 here is CASSLGGGYSNQPQHF. The CDR3, as DNA: TGTGCCAGCAGCTTGGGCGGGGGGTATAGCAATCAGCCCCAGCATTTT. J is TRBJ1-5 and V is TRBV5-4, with D possibly TRBD1 on 5 matching bases. Germline CDR1 SGHNT, CDR2 YYREEE (reference sequence). Trimming pared 0 bases from V and 0 bases from J, leaving 10 bases between. CDR3 size: 16 residues.

The rearrangement links TRBV28 to TRBJ2-1, with 9 bases identical to TRBD2. Germline-derived CDR1 and CDR2 are MDHEN and SYDVKM. The trim removed 3 bases at V and 4 bases at J, leaving 10 bases unmatched. The CDR3 has 17 residues. Here the CDR3 DNA reads TGTGCCAGCAGTTTGAGGCCTTTAGCGGGAGCTTACAATGAGCAGTTCTTC. Protein sequence: CASSLRPLAGAYNEQFF.

This chain uses TRBV29-1 with TRBJ2-7, with 9 positions matching TRBD1. The V and J ends lost 6 bases and 6 bases, in that order; junction bases with no gene match: 3. Germline CDR1 reads SQVTM; CDR2 reads ANQGSEA. The CDR3 extends over 11 amino acids. The CDR3 DNA follows: TGCAGCGTCGGGACAGGGAGCGAGCAGTACTTC. It is translated as CSVGTGSEQYF.